These 29 T cell receptor beta chains were sequenced from one sample in a study of blood T cell repertoires in COVID-19. Generated by immunoSEQ multiplex PCR, the TCRdb table keeps only in-frame clones and is missing some. The sample holds some 120,000 clones, around nine tenths seen once. The sample comprised peripheral blood. Receptors were obtained from a man in his forties or fifties with acute or convalescent COVID-19.

This clone was counted once. The chain recombines TRBV24-1 with TRBJ2-1; D unclear. The CDR3 loop spans 13 amino acids. Germline V gives CDR1 KGHDR, CDR2 SFDVKD. The ends were cut back, 4 bases at V and 8 bases at J, with 11 bases in the middle. CDR3 DNA: TGTGCCACCAGTGACCAAACACGGGATGAGCAGTTCTTC. Translation: CATSDQTRDEQFF.

This clone was seen a single time. V and J are TRBV3-1 (or the pseudogene TRBV3-2) and TRBJ1-2; 9 nucleotides agree with TRBD1. Germline V gene sequence: CDR1 LGHDT, CDR2 YNNKEL (reference sequence). Trimming cost V 7 bases and J 5 bases; bases outside gene matches: 8. This CDR3 is 14 amino acids long. The CDR3: CASTEQGAMYGYTF. In DNA form, the CDR3 reads TGTGCCAGCACTGAACAGGGGGCAATGTATGGCTACACCTTC.

The chain carries TRBV30 and TRBJ2-1, with D maybe TRBD2 (6 bases). This CDR3 has 15 residues. Germline CDR1 GTSNPN, CDR2 SVGIG (reference sequence). V was cut by 3 bases and J by 3 bases, with 15 bases left in between. The CDR3 reads CAWRGPTTSYNEQFF. The CDR3 nucleotides read TGTGCCTGGAGGGGACCGACGACTAGCTACAATGAGCAGTTCTTC.

CDR3 sequence reads: CASSQDRGSGRGYTF. The CDR3 DNA reads as TGCGCCAGCAGCCAAGACAGGGGCTCGGGGCGTGGCTACACCTTC. The chain couples TRBV4-3 to TRBJ1-2; tentatively, D is TRBD1 (6 bases). The CDR3 has 15 amino acids. V was pared by 0 bases and J by 7 bases, with 15 bases between. CDR1 and CDR2 (germline): LGHNA, YSLEER.

The chain's CDR3 is CATSREPSGYGNTIYF. In DNA, the CDR3 is TGTGCCACCAGCAGAGAGCCTTCAGGGTATGGAAACACCATATATTTT. The J gene is TRBJ1-3, the V gene TRBV15, with D tentatively TRBD1 (5 bases). The germline V gene has CDR1 LNHNV and CDR2 YYDKDF (reference sequence). This CDR3 region has 16 residues. Trimming pared 0 bases from V and 3 bases from J, leaving 12 bases between. The whole variable domain, filled in from reference TRBV15 and TRBJ1-3, reads DAMVIQNPRYQVTQFGKPVTLSCSQTLNHNVMYWYQQKSSQAPKLLFHYYDKDFNNEADTPDNFQSRRPNTSFCFLDIRSPGLGDTAMYLCATSREPSGYGNTIYFGEGSWLTVV.

This chain joins TRBV19 and TRBJ1-5, with a tentative D call TRBD1 (5 bases). Germline V lookup: CDR1 LNHDA, CDR2 SQIVND (reference sequence). The CDR3 has 15 residues. Trimming pared 9 bases from V and 4 bases from J, leaving 19 bases between. The CDR3 DNA reads TGTGCCAGCTGTCATACTTGGGGGGATAATCAGCCCCAGCATTTT. This sequence encodes CASCHTWGDNQPQHF.

The rearrangement joins TRBV6-5 to TRBJ1-2; 8 bases match TRBD1. CDR3 length: 14 residues. Trimming took 6 bases from V and 8 from J; bases not matched to a gene: 11. Germline-derived CDR1 and CDR2 are MNHEY and SVGAGI. The CDR3 nucleotides read TGTGCCAGCAGGGGACAGGTTGGGACGGTGGGCTACACCTTC. Its protein product is CASRGQVGTVGYTF.

The chain has TRBV4-3 and TRBJ2-1; 8 positions agree with TRBD2. J gave up 8 bases and V 1 base, and 7 bases lay outside the gene matches. Germline loops: CDR1 LGHNA, CDR2 YSLEER. The length of the CDR3 is 15 residues. This CDR3 is CASSQAGTRGHEQFF. The CDR3 DNA sequence: TGCGCCAGCAGCCAAGCCGGGACTAGGGGCCATGAGCAGTTCTTC.

The chain couples TRBV2 to TRBJ1-6; D is undetermined. V was trimmed by 6 bases and J by 7 bases, leaving 7 bases between them. Germline CDR1 is SNHLY and CDR2 is FYNNEI. CDR3 length: 12 residues. DNA for the CDR3: TGTGCCAGCAGGGCCCTGAATTCACCCCTCCACTTT. It encodes CASRALNSPLHF.

This clone has just one count. This chain connects TRBV7-2 to TRBJ2-1; D is ambiguous. The CDR3 totals 12 residues. V gave up 3 bases and J gave up 7 bases, with 7 bases separating them. Germline CDR1 is SGHTA and CDR2 is FQGNSA. This CDR3 is CASSFFPNEQFF. The DNA for the CDR3 is TGTGCCAGCAGCTTCTTTCCTAATGAGCAGTTCTTC.

The rearrangement joins TRBV19 to TRBJ1-5; TRBD1 might be the D (5 bases). V dropped 5 bases and J dropped 7 bases, with 21 bases sitting between them. The length of the CDR3 is 16 residues. Germline CDR1 reads LNHDA; CDR2 reads SQIVND (reference sequence). CDR3: CASSPYPGGMGQPQHF. For the CDR3, the DNA is TGTGCCAGTAGTCCGTACCCTGGGGGGATGGGGCAGCCCCAGCATTTT. Full variable domain (remainder filled in from reference TRBV19 and TRBJ1-5): DGGITQSPKYLFRKEGQNVTLSCEQNLNHDAMYWYRQDPGQGLRLIYYSQIVNDFQKGDIAEGYSVSREKKESFPLTVTSAQKNPTAFYLCASSPYPGGMGQPQHFGDGTRLSIL.

The V call is TRBV5-1, the J call TRBJ2-3; TRBD2 matches at 7 bases. V shed 3 bases, J shed 3 bases, and the junction held 7 bases outside the gene matches. CDR1 SGHRS and CDR2 YFSETQ come from the germline V gene. The CDR3 has 15 residues. The CDR3 sequence is CASSSTSLYTDTQYF. CDR3 nucleotide sequence: TGCGCCAGCAGCTCGACTAGCCTATATACAGATACGCAGTATTTT.

The chain combines TRBV5-4 with TRBJ1-6, with 8 bases identical to TRBD1. V shed 3 bases, J shed 6 bases, and the junction held 8 bases outside the gene matches. The germline V gene has CDR1 SGHNT and CDR2 YYREEE (reference sequence). The CDR3 consists of 16 residues. CDR3 loop: CASSSGQGSLNSPLHF. CDR3 bases: TGTGCCAGCAGCTCCGGACAGGGATCCCTTAATTCACCCCTCCACTTT.

This clone was counted once. This chain connects TRBV7-2 to TRBJ2-3, with 14 bases aligning to TRBD2. Germline values: CDR1 SGHTA, CDR2 FQGNSA. The CDR3 runs to 17 residues. After removal of 1 base from V and 6 bases from J, the junction contained 6 bases not matched to a gene. CDR3: CASSLGGTSGSGDTQYF. Here the CDR3 DNA reads TGTGCCAGCAGCTTAGGGGGGACTAGCGGGAGTGGTGATACGCAGTATTTT.

V is TRBV14 and J is TRBJ2-1, with a possible D match to TRBD2 (5 bases). V was trimmed by 1 base and J by 0 bases, leaving 16 bases between them. This CDR3 is 18 amino acids long. In germline, CDR1 is SGHDN, CDR2 FVKESK. The CDR3 coding sequence is TGTGCCAGCAGCCAAGGGACGGCAGTTCGGGACTCCTACAATGAGCAGTTCTTC. Translating it yields CASSQGTAVRDSYNEQFF.

V usage is TRBV7-9 and J usage is TRBJ2-1, with 9 bases aligning to TRBD2. This CDR3 is 16 amino acids long. Germline lookup yields CDR1 SEHNR and CDR2 FQNEAQ (reference sequence). Losses at the gene ends were 4 bases for V and 0 bases for J; bases not matched to a gene: 4. This CDR3 reads CASSSRLAVSYNEQFF. CDR3 nucleotides: TGTGCCAGCAGCTCAAGACTAGCGGTCTCCTACAATGAGCAGTTCTTC.

This clone has just a few counts. The chain couples TRBV5-1 to TRBJ2-5; D may be TRBD1 (5 bases). V gave up 0 bases and J gave up 5 bases, with 11 bases separating them. Per germline, CDR1 SGHRS and CDR2 YFSETQ. CDR3 size: 14 residues. CDR3 DNA sequence: TGCGCCAGCAGCTTGGAGGTAGGGGTGGAGACCCAGTACTTC. This encodes CASSLEVGVETQYF.

The chain combines TRBV29-1 with TRBJ2-7, with D perhaps TRBD1 (5 bases). Deletions cut 7 bases from V and 5 bases from J, with 15 bases between. The germline CDR1 and CDR2 sequences are SQVTM and ANQGSEA. The CDR3 extends over 12 amino acids. The CDR3 sequence: CSGTIGPHEQYF. The CDR3, as DNA: TGCAGCGGGACAATCGGACCCCACGAGCAGTACTTC.

CDR3 in DNA: TGTGCCTGGATCGGGAGTAGCGGGAGGACGTTCTTC. Translation gives CAWIGSSGRTFF. The chain employs TRBV30 and TRBJ2-1, with 10 bases aligning to TRBD2. V lost 4 bases, J lost 15 bases, and 9 bases stayed unmatched. Germline V gene data show CDR1 as GTSNPN and CDR2 as SVGIG (reference sequence). CDR3 length: 12 residues. The whole variable domain, filled in from reference TRBV30 and TRBJ2-1, reads SQTIHQWPATLVQPVGSPLSLECTVEGTSNPNLYWYRQAAGRGLQLLFYSVGIGQISSEVPQNLSASRPQDRQFILSSKKLLLSDSGFYLCAWIGSSGRTFFGPGTRLTVL.

The rearrangement uses TRBV7-2 and TRBJ2-7; D unclear. V lost 1 base, J lost 6 bases, and 16 bases lay in between. The CDR3 extends over 15 amino acids. Germline-derived CDR1 and CDR2 are SGHTA and FQGNSA. The CDR3 is CASSLVSLVSGEQYF. The DNA of the CDR3 is TGTGCCAGCAGCTTAGTATCACTCGTCTCTGGCGAGCAGTACTTC.

The chain joins TRBV9 to TRBJ1-2; possibly TRBD1 for D (5 bases). The CDR3 covers 16 residues. Looked up from germline, CDR1 is SGDLS and CDR2 is YYNGEE. Trimming stripped 4 bases from V and 3 bases from J, with 19 bases between. CDR3 residues: CASSPDGGSNYYGYTF. The CDR3 DNA follows: TGTGCCAGCAGCCCCGACGGGGGGTCTAACTACTATGGCTACACCTTC.

This clone was recorded a few times. The genes are TRBV28 and TRBJ1-5; 9 bases agree with TRBD1. Looked up from germline, CDR1 is MDHEN and CDR2 is SYDVKM. The CDR3 is made up of 16 amino acids. The ends lost 5 bases at V and 2 bases at J; junction bases unmatched: 7. Here the CDR3 reads CASSPTGQGGNQPQHF. CDR3 nucleotide sequence: TGTGCCAGCAGTCCAACGGGACAGGGCGGCAATCAGCCCCAGCATTTT.

The CDR3 nucleotides are TGTGCCAGCAGCGTAGGTCGGGGTACAAATACGCAGTATTTT. Translation: CASSVGRGTNTQYF. This chain connects TRBV9 to TRBJ2-3; tentative D call: TRBD2 (5 bases). This CDR3 is built from 14 residues. Deletions cut 0 bases from V and 7 bases from J, with 12 bases between. Germline CDR1 is SGDLS and CDR2 is YYNGEE.

This clone was seen just once. The CDR3 DNA sequence: TGTGCCAGCAGTTACCCCCGGGACAGGGTCCCAGATACGCAGTATTTT. This gives the protein CASSYPRDRVPDTQYF. The chain carries TRBV6-5 and TRBJ2-3, with TRBD1 matching over 9 bases. V lost 2 bases, J lost 4 bases, and 7 bases stayed unmatched. The CDR3 is 16 residues long. Germline-derived CDR1 and CDR2 are MNHEY and SVGAGI.

The rearrangement uses TRBV3-1 (or the pseudogene TRBV3-2) and TRBJ2-7; 9 bases are a match to TRBD2. In germline, CDR1 is LGHDT, CDR2 YNNKEL (reference sequence). Germline trimming cut 6 bases from V and 0 bases from J; bases unmatched to any gene: 6. The CDR3 has 15 amino acids. CDR3 DNA sequence: TGTGCCAGCAGTTTCGGACTAGCGAGCTCCTACGAGCAGTACTTC. Its translation is CASSFGLASSYEQYF.

The chain carries TRBV3-1 (or the pseudogene TRBV3-2) and TRBJ1-1; tentative D call: TRBD1 (5 bases). The CDR3 has 12 residues. The V end lost 3 bases, the J end lost 4 bases, and 6 bases lay between the germline ends. Germline V gives CDR1 LGHDT, CDR2 YNNKEL (reference sequence). CDR3 protein: CASSQGGTEAFF. The DNA of the CDR3 is TGTGCCAGCAGCCAGGGGGGCACTGAAGCTTTCTTT.

V usage is TRBV2 and J usage is TRBJ1-2; a weak D match, TRBD1 (5 bases). The germline gives CDR1 SNHLY, CDR2 FYNNEI. There are 12 residues in the CDR3. The V end lost 6 bases, the J end lost 7 bases, and 12 bases lay between the germline ends. The CDR3 bases are TGTGCCAGCAGGGATGACAGAGGTGGCTACACCTTC. Its translation is CASRDDRGGYTF.

In DNA form, the CDR3 reads TGTGCCAGCAGCTCCTCGGCTAGCGACCTTTACGAGCAGTACTTC. As protein: CASSSSASDLYEQYF. This chain uses TRBV7-9 with TRBJ2-7, with D perhaps matching TRBD2 (6 bases). V lost 4 bases and J lost 4, with 17 bases in between. This CDR3 has 15 amino acids. Germline CDR1 reads SEHNR; CDR2 reads FQNEAQ (reference sequence). Together with reference TRBV7-9 and TRBJ2-7, the CDR3 gives the full variable domain: DTGVSQNPRHKITKRGQNVTFRCDPISEHNRLYWYRQTLGQGPEFLTYFQNEAQLEKSRLLSDRFSAERPKGSFSTLEIQRTEQGDSAMYLCASSSSASDLYEQYFGPGTRLTVT.

Concerning this clone itself: Lacking the conserved final phenylalanine or tryptophan, this CDR3 likely reflects a read error. It is unclear where the CDR3 begins or ends on the DNA, so no DNA is shown, and the CDR3 is as TCRdb lists it. V is TRBV7-9 and J is TRBJ1-4; the listed D gene, TRBD1, was not tested against the DNA. Germline lookup yields CDR1 SEHNR and CDR2 FQNEAQ (reference sequence). The CDR3 numbers 12 amino acids, ends counted. The CDR3 sequence is CASSLDGQPKVG.